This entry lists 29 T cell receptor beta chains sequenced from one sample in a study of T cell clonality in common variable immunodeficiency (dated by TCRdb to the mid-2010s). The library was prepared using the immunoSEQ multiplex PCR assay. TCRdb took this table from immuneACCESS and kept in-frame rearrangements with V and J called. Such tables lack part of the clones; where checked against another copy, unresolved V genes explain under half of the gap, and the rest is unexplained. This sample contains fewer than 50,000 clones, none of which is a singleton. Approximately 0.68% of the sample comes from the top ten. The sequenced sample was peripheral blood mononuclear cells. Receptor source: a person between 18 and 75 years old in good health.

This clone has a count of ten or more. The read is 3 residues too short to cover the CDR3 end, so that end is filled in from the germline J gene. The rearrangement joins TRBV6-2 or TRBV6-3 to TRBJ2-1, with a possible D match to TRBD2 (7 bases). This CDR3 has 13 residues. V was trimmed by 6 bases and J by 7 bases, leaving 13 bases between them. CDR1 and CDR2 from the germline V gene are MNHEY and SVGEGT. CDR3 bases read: TGTGCCAGCAGGCGGGGGCGGTTGAATGAG. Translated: CASRRGRLNE. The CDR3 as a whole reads CASRRGRLNEQFF.

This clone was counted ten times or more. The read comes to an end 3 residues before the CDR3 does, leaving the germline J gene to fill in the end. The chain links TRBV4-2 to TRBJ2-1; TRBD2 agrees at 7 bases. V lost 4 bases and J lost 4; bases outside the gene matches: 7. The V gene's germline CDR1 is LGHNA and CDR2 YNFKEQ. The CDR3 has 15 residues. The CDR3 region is CASSRASGEYNEQFF. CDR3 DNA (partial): TGTGCCAGCAGCCGAGCTAGCGGAGAATACAATGAG.

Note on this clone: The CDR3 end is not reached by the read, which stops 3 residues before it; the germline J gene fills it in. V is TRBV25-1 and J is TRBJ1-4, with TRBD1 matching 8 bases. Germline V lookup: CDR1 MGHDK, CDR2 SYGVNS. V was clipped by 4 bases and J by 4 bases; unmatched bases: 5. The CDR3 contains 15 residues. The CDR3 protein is CASSAQGAVNEKLFF. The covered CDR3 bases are TGTGCCAGCAGTGCGCAGGGGGCCGTTAATGAAAAA.

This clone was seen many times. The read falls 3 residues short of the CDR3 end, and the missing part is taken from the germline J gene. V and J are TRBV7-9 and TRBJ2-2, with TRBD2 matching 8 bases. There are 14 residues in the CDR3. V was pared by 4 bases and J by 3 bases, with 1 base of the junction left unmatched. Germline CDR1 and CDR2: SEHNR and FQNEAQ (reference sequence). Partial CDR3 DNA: TGTGCCAGCAGCTCGGGGGGGCACACCGGGGAG. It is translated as CASSSGGHTGE. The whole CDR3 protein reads CASSSGGHTGELFF. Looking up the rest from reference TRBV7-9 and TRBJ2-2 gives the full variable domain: DTGVSQNPRHKITKRGQNVTFRCDPISEHNRLYWYRQTLGQGPEFLTYFQNEAQLEKSRLLSDRFSAERPKGSFSTLEIQRTEQGDSAMYLCASSSGGHTGELFFGEGSRLTVL.

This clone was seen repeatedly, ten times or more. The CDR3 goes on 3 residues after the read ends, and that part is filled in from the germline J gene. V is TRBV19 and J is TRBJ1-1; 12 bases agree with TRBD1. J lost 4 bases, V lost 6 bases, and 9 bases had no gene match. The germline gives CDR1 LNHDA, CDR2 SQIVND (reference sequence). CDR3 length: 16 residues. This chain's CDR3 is CASRYTGQGAVTEAFF. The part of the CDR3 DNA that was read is TGTGCCAGTAGATACACGGGACAGGGGGCTGTCACTGAA.

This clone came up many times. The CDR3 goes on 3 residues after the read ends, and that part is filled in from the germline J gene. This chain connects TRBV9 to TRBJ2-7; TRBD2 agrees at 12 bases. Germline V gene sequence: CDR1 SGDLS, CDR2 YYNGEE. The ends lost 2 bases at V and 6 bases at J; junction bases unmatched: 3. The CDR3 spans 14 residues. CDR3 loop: CASSVMTSGGEQYF. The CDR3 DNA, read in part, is TGTGCCAGCAGCGTGATGACTAGCGGGGGCGAG.

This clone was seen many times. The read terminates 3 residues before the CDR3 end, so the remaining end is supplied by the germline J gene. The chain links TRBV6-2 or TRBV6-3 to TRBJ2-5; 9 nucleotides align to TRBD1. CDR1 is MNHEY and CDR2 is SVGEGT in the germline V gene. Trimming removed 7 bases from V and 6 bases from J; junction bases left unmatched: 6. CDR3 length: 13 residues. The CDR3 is CASTRDRVKTQYF. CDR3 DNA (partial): TGTGCCAGCACCCGGGACAGGGTAAAGACC.

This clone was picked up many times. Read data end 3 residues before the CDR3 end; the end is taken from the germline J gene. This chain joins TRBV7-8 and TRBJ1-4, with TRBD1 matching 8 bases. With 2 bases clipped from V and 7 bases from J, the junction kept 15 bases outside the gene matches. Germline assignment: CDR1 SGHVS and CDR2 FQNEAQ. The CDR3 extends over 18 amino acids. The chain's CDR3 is CASSLSWTGRSGGEKLFF. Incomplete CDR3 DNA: TGTGCCAGCAGCTTATCGTGGACAGGGAGATCCGGAGGTGAAAAA.

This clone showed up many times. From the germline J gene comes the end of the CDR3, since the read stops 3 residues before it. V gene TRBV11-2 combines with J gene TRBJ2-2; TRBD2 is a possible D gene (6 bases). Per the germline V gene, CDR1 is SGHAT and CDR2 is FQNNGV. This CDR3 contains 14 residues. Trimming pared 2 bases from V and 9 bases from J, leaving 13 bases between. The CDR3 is CASSLRVAGWELFF. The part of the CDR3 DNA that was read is TGTGCCAGCAGCTTACGAGTTGCGGGGTGGGAG.

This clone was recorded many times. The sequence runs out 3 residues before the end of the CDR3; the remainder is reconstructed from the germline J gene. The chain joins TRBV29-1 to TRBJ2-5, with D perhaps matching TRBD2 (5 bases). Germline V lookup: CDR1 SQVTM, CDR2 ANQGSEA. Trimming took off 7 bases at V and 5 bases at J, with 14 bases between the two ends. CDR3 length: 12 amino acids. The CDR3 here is CSGQEVGETQYF. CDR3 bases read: TGCAGCGGGCAGGAGGTTGGGGAGACC.

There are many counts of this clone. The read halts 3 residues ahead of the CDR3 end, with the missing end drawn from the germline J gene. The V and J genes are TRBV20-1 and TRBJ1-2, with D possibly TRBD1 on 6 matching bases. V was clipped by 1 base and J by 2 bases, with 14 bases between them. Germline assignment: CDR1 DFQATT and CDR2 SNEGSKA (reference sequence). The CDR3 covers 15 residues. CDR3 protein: CSARVWTDYNYGYTF. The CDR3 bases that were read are TGCAGTGCTAGAGTCTGGACAGACTACAACTATGGC.

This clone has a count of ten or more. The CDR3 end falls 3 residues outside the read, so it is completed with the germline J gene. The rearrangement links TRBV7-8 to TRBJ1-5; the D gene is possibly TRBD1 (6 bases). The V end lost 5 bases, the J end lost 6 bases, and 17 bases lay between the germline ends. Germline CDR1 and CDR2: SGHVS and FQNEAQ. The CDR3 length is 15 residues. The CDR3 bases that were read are TGTGCCAGCAGCCCAAAGGAGACAGGTACTCAGCCC. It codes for CASSPKETGTQP. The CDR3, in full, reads CASSPKETGTQPQHF.

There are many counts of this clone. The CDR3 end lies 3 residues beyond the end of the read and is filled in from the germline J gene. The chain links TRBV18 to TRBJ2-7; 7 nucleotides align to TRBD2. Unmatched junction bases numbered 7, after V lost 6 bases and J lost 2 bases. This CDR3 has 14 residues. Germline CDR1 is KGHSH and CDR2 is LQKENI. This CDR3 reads CASSPPGLTYEQYF. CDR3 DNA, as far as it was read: TGTGCCAGCTCCCCCCCGGGACTAACCTACGAG.

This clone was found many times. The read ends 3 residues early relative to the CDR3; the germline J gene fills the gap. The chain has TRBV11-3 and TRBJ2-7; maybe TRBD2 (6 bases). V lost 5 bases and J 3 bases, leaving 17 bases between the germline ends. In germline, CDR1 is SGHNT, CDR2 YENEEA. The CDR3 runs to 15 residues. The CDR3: CASSPYRDSSYEQYF. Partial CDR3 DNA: TGTGCCAGCAGCCCTTACCGGGACTCAAGCTACGAG.

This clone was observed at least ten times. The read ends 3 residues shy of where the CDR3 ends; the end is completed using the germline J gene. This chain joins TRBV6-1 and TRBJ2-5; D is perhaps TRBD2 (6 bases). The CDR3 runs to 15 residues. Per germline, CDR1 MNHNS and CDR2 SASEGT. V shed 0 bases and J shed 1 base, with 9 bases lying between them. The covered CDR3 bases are TGTGCCAGCAGTGAAGCAGCGGGCAGCCAAGAGACC. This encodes CASSEAAGSQET. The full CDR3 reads CASSEAAGSQETQYF.

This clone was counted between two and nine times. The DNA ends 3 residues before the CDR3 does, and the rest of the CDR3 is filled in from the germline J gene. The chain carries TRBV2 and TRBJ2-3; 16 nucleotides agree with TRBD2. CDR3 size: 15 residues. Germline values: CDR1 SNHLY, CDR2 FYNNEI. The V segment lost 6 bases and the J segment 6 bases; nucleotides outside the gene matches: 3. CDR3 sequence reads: CASRGLAGGHDTQYF. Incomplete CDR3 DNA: TGTGCCAGCAGGGGACTAGCGGGGGGGCACGATACG.

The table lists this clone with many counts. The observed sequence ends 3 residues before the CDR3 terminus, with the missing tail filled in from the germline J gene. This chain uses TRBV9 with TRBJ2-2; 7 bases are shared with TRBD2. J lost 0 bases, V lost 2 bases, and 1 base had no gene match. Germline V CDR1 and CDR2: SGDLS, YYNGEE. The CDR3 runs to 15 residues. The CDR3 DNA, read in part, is TGTGCCAGCAGCGTGGGACTACCGAACACCGGGGAG. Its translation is CASSVGLPNTGE. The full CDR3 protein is CASSVGLPNTGELFF.

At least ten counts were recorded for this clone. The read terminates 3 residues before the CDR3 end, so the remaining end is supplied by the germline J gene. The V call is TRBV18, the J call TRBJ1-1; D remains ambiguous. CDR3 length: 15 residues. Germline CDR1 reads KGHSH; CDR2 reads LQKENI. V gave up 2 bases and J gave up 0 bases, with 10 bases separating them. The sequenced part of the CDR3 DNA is TGTGCCAGCTCACCAGCGGCAGTCATGAACACTGAA. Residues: CASSPAAVMNTE. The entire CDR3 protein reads CASSPAAVMNTEAFF. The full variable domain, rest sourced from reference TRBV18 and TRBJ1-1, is NAGVMQNPRHLVRRRGQEARLRCSPMKGHSHVYWYRQLPEEGLKFMVYLQKENIIDESGMPKERFSAEFPKEGPSILRIQQVVRGDSAAYFCASSPAAVMNTEAFFGQGTRLTVV.

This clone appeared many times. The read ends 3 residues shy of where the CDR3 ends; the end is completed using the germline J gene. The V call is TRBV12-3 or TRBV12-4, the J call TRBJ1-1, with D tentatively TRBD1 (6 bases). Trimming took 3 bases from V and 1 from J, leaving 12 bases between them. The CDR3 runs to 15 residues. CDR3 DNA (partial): TGTGCCAGCAGTTTCGCGGGACACACGAACACTGAA. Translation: CASSFAGHTNTE. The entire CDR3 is CASSFAGHTNTEAFF.

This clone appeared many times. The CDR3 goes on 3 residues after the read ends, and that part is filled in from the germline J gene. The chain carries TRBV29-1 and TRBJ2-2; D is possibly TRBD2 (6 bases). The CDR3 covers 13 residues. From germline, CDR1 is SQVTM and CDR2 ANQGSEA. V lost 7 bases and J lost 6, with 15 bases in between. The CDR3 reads CSAGLTFAGELFF. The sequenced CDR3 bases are TGCAGCGCCGGACTAACCTTTGCCGGGGAG.

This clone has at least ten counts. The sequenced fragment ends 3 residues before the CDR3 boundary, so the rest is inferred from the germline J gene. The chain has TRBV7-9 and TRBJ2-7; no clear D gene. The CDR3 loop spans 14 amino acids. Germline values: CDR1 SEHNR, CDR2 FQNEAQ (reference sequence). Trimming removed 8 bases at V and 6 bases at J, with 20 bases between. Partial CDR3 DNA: TGTGCCAGCTCCAAATCGGGTATTGAGCTCGAG. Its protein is CASSKSGIELE. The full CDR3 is CASSKSGIELEQYF.

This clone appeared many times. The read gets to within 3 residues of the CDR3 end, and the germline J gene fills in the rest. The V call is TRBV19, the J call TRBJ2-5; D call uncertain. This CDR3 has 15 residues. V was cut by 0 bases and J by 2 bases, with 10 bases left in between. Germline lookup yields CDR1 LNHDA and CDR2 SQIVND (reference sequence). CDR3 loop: CASSIESGRQETQYF. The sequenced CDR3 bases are TGTGCCAGTAGTATAGAGTCAGGTCGGCAAGAGACC.

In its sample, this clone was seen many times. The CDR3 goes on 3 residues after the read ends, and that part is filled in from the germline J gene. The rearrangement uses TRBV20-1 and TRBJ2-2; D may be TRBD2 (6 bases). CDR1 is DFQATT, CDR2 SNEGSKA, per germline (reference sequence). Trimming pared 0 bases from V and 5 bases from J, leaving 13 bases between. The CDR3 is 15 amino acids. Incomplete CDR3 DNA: TGCAGTGCTAGAGATAGGCGGGGTGGAACCGGGGAG. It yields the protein CSARDRRGGTGE. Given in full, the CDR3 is CSARDRRGGTGELFF.

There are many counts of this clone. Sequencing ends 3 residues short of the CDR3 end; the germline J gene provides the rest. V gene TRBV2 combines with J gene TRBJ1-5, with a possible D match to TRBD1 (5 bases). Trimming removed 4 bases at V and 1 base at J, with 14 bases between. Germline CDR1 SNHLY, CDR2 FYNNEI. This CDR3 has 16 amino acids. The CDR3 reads CASSARRVGSNQPQHF. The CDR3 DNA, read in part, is TGTGCCAGCAGTGCGCGCAGGGTAGGAAGCAATCAGCCC. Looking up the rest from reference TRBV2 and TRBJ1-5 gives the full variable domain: EPEVTQTPSHQVTQMGQEVILRCVPISNHLYFYWYRQILGQKVEFLVSFYNNEISEKSEIFDDQFSVERPDGSNFTLKIRSTKLEDSAMYFCASSARRVGSNQPQHFGDGTRLSIL.

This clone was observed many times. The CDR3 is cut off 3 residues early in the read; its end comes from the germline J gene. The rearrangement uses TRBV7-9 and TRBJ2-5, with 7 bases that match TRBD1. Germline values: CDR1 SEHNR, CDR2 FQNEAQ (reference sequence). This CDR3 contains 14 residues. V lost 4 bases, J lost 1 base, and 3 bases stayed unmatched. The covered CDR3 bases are TGTGCCAGCAGCTACAGGGGCCCCCAAGAGACC. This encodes CASSYRGPQET. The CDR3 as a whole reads CASSYRGPQETQYF.

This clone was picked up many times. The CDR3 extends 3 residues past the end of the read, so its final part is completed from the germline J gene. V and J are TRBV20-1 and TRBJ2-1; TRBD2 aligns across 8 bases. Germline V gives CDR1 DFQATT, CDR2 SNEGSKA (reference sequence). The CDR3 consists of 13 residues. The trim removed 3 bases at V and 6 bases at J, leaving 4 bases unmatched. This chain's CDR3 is CSARTSVANEQFF. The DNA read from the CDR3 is TGCAGTGCTAGGACTAGCGTTGCCAATGAG.

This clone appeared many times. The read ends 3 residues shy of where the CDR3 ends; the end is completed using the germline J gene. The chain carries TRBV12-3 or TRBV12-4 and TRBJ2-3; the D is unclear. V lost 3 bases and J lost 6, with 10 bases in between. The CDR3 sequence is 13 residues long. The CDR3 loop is CASSFVPRDTQYF. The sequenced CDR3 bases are TGTGCCAGCAGTTTCGTTCCAAGGGATACG.

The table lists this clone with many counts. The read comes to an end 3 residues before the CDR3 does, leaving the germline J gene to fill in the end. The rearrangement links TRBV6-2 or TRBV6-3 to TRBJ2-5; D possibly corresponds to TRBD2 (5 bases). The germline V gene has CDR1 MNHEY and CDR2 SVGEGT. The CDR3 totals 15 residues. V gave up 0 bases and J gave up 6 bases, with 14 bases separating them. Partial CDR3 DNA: TGTGCCAGCAGTTACTCGAGTCGGGGAAGGAAGACC. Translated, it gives CASSYSSRGRKT. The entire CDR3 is CASSYSSRGRKTQYF.

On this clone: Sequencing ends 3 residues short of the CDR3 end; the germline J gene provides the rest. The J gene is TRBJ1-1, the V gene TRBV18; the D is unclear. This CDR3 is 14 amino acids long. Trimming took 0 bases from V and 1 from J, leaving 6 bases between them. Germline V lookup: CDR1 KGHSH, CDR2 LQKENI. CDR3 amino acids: CASSPPNRNTEAFF. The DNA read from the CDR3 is TGTGCCAGCTCACCACCGAACAGGAACACTGAA.